These 30 T cell receptor beta chains originate from one sample sequenced in a study of T cell repertoires in cytomegalovirus infection. TCRdb called the reads again in MiXCR, with one record for every CDR3 protein. Altogether around 210,000 distinct CDR3 sequences are present, approximately 6.7% being singletons, with the ten largest covering around 6.5%. The sample comprised PBMCs. The origin of the receptors is a human donor in good health (CMV status not recorded). Some clones in this sample may be carry-over from other donors' samples.

This clonotype has at least ten counts. The DNA of the CDR3 is TGCAGCGTAACCCGAAGGGGGGCGGGTGAGCAGTACTTC. Its protein product is CSVTRRGAGEQYF. This rearrangement joins TRBV29-1 to TRBJ2-7; D may correspond to TRBD1 or TRBD2 (6 bases each). CDR1 SQVTM and CDR2 ANQGSEA come from the germline V gene. There are 13 residues in the CDR3. V lost 6 bases and J 7 bases, leaving 19 bases between the germline ends.

This clonotype has ten or more counts. This chain links TRBV2 with TRBJ2-1; 8 bases are a match to TRBD2. With 8 bases clipped from V and 1 base from J, the junction kept 4 bases outside the gene matches. The CDR3 loop spans 14 amino acids. Per germline, CDR1 SNHLY and CDR2 FYNNEI. CDR3 amino acids: CASARGASYNEQFF. DNA of the CDR3: TGTGCCAGCGCGCGGGGGGCGTCCTACAATGAGCAGTTCTTC.

This clonotype has a count of ten or more. V is TRBV19 and J is TRBJ2-7; D uncertain. The V end lost 10 bases, the J end lost 1 base, and 11 bases lay between the germline ends. The germline gives CDR1 LNHDA, CDR2 SQIVND (reference sequence). CDR3 length: 12 residues. In DNA form, the CDR3 reads TGTGCCACCGCGGCGAGGTCCTACGAGCAGTACTTC. It codes for CATAARSYEQYF.

This clonotype was seen ten or more times. V and J are TRBV7-9 and TRBJ2-6; TRBD1 aligns across 7 bases. Germline CDR1 and CDR2: SEHNR and FQNEAQ (reference sequence). Trimming took 5 bases from V and 2 from J; bases not matched to a gene: 12. This CDR3 is built from 18 residues. The CDR3 here is CASSGNRGMWAGANVLTF. The DNA for the CDR3 is TGTGCCAGCAGCGGGAACAGGGGTATGTGGGCTGGGGCCAACGTCCTGACTTTC. Variable domain in full (rest from reference TRBV7-9 and TRBJ2-6): DTGVSQNPRHKITKRGQNVTFRCDPISEHNRLYWYRQTLGQGPEFLTYFQNEAQLEKSRLLSDRFSAERPKGSFSTLEIQRTEQGDSAMYLCASSGNRGMWAGANVLTFGAGSRLTVL.

There are many counts of this clonotype. The J gene is TRBJ2-1, the V gene TRBV6-2 or TRBV6-3; 10 positions match TRBD2. The CDR3 runs 15 residues. After removal of 6 bases from V and 6 bases from J, the junction contained 8 bases not matched to a gene. From germline, CDR1 is MNHEY and CDR2 SVGEGT. CDR3 in amino acids: CASRERGGPLNEQFF. The DNA for the CDR3 is TGTGCCAGCAGAGAGCGGGGGGGCCCTCTCAATGAGCAGTTCTTC.

This clonotype was picked up many times. The rearrangement joins TRBV20-1 to TRBJ1-2; TRBD1 might be the D (6 bases). There are 13 residues in the CDR3. CDR1 is DFQATT and CDR2 is SNEGSKA in the germline V gene (reference sequence). Trimming took off 7 bases at V and 7 bases at J, with 19 bases between the two ends. CDR3 loop: CSVVTGRKSGYTF. The CDR3 coding sequence is TGCAGTGTCGTCACAGGGAGAAAGAGTGGCTACACCTTC.

The sample holds many counts of this clonotype. The rearrangement joins TRBV7-9 to TRBJ1-1; D gene uncertain. Trimming pared 5 bases from V and 3 bases from J, leaving 16 bases between. The CDR3 runs to 15 residues. The germline gives CDR1 SEHNR, CDR2 FQNEAQ (reference sequence). CDR3 nucleotide sequence: TGTGCCAGCAGCCCGCCCGGCTGGGAGGACACTGAAGCTTTCTTT. It encodes CASSPPGWEDTEAFF. The whole variable domain, remainder taken from reference TRBV7-9 and TRBJ1-1, is DTGVSQNPRHKITKRGQNVTFRCDPISEHNRLYWYRQTLGQGPEFLTYFQNEAQLEKSRLLSDRFSAERPKGSFSTLEIQRTEQGDSAMYLCASSPPGWEDTEAFFGQGTRLTVV.

This clonotype was counted ten times or more. This rearrangement joins TRBV6-2 or TRBV6-3 to TRBJ2-5; weak D call: TRBD1 (6 bases). V was trimmed by 5 bases and J by 4 bases, leaving 17 bases between them. The CDR3 sequence is 15 residues long. Germline lookup yields CDR1 MNHEY and CDR2 SVGEGT. The CDR3 nucleotides read TGTGCCAGCAGTAGGAGACACCCCAGGGGAGAGACCCAGTACTTC. Protein product: CASSRRHPRGETQYF.

The table lists this clonotype with many counts. The chain combines TRBV11-3 with TRBJ2-1; D not certain. Germline loops: CDR1 SGHNT, CDR2 YENEEA. Trimming took 1 base from V and 9 from J, leaving 7 bases between them. The CDR3 covers 12 residues. DNA for the CDR3: TGTGCCAGCAGCTTAGGGTCTAGTGAGCAGTTCTTC. Its translation: CASSLGSSEQFF.

This clonotype was picked up many times. The CDR3: CASVAGTGILYF. The CDR3, as DNA: TGTGCCAGCGTCGCCGGGACAGGGATTTTGTACTTC. The chain couples TRBV12-3 or TRBV12-4 to TRBJ2-7, with TRBD1 identical over 9 bases. V was pared by 8 bases and J by 12 bases, with 11 bases of the junction left unmatched. There are 12 residues in the CDR3.

This clonotype was seen repeatedly, ten times or more. The chain combines TRBV7-2 with TRBJ2-5; weak D call: TRBD2 (6 bases). V was shortened by 3 bases and J by 5 bases, with 19 bases between the two germline ends. From germline, CDR1 is SGHTA and CDR2 FQGNSA. The CDR3 spans 16 residues. Here the CDR3 reads CASSLGKRGVSETQYF. Here the CDR3 DNA reads TGTGCCAGCAGCTTGGGGAAACGCGGGGTCTCGGAGACCCAGTACTTC.

The table lists this clonotype with many counts. The V gene is TRBV7-2, the J gene TRBJ1-6; 7 bases match TRBD1. This CDR3 is 16 amino acids long. Trimming cost V 1 base and J 10 bases; bases outside gene matches: 10. Germline V gene data show CDR1 as SGHTA and CDR2 as FQGNSA. CDR3 DNA: TGTGCCAGCAGCTTAGTCACAGGGGCTCCGCCCTCACCCCTCCACTTT. Residues: CASSLVTGAPPSPLHF.

This clonotype has a handful of counts. This sequence joins TRBV29-1 and TRBJ2-5; the D gene could be TRBD1 or TRBD2 (5 bases each). The CDR3 is 13 residues long. The V end was cut by 8 bases, the J end by 4 bases, with 17 bases between. The germline V gene encodes CDR1 SQVTM and CDR2 ANQGSEA. The CDR3 is CSPGDPRGETQYF. The CDR3 nucleotides read TGCAGCCCCGGGGACCCAAGGGGAGAGACCCAGTACTTC.

The table lists this clonotype with many counts. This chain uses TRBV7-9 with TRBJ1-5; tentatively, D is TRBD1 (6 bases). This CDR3 is built from 15 residues. CDR1 is SEHNR, CDR2 FQNEAQ, per germline (reference sequence). The V end was cut by 1 base, the J end by 6 bases, with 13 bases between. The CDR3 loop reads CASSLVGGPGQPQHF. The CDR3, as DNA: TGTGCCAGCAGCTTAGTTGGGGGGCCCGGTCAGCCCCAGCATTTT.

This clonotype has ten or more counts. The genes are TRBV28 and TRBJ1-6; 9 bases agree with TRBD1. The V and J ends lost 5 bases and 8 bases, in that order; junction bases with no gene match: 10. Germline CDR1 reads MDHEN; CDR2 reads SYDVKM. The CDR3 spans 16 residues. DNA of the CDR3: TGTGCCAGCAGTAGCCGGGACAGGGTAATATATTCACCCCTCCACTTT. Its translation: CASSSRDRVIYSPLHF.

Only a few counts were recorded for this clonotype. The chain employs TRBV12-5 and TRBJ1-5; perhaps TRBD1 as D (5 bases). CDR3 length equals 14 residues. The V gene lost 7 bases and the J gene lost 4 bases, with 14 bases spanning the gap. In germline, CDR1 is LGHNT, CDR2 FRNRAP. The DNA for the CDR3 is TGTGCTAGTGTCCCCGGGACGGATAATCAGCCCCAGCATTTT. This gives the protein CASVPGTDNQPQHF.

This clonotype was seen repeatedly, ten times or more. The J gene is TRBJ2-7, the V gene TRBV7-3; 7 positions agree with TRBD1. The CDR3 has 13 residues. CDR1 is SGHTA and CDR2 is FQGTGA in the germline V gene. The ends lost 2 bases at V and 6 bases at J; junction bases unmatched: 4. CDR3 amino acids: CASSLVGGGEQYF. In DNA, the CDR3 is TGTGCCAGCAGCTTAGTAGGGGGCGGCGAGCAGTACTTC.

In its sample, this clonotype was seen many times. Written as DNA, the CDR3 is TGTGCCAGCAGGCCCCACGACGGGGGGAGCAATCAGCCCCAGCATTTT. It encodes CASRPHDGGSNQPQHF. The chain carries TRBV28 and TRBJ1-5, with D perhaps matching TRBD1 (5 bases). The germline V gene encodes CDR1 MDHEN and CDR2 SYDVKM. The CDR3 runs to 16 residues. Trimming pared 6 bases from V and 1 base from J, leaving 16 bases between.

V and J are TRBV12-3 or TRBV12-4 and TRBJ2-5; the match to TRBD2 covers 15 bases. V was clipped by 5 bases and J by 0 bases; unmatched bases: 7. The CDR3 contains 18 residues. The CDR3 DNA sequence: TGTGCCAGCAGTGGCGCCGGGACTAGCGGGGGGTACCAAGAGACCCAGTACTTC. The encoded protein is CASSGAGTSGGYQETQYF.

This clonotype was detected many times. This clone may be a read error of a much larger clone one base away. This chain joins TRBV12-3 or TRBV12-4 and TRBJ1-5; no clear D. The CDR3 runs to 13 residues. Trimming took off 3 bases at V and 1 base at J, with 4 bases between the two ends. CDR3 in amino acids: CASSFWSNQPQHF. CDR3 DNA: TGTGCCAGCAGTTTCTGGAGCAATCAGCCCCAGCATTTT.

This clonotype has a count of ten or more. The chain recombines TRBV7-2 with TRBJ1-6; 8 nucleotides align to TRBD1. V was pared by 1 base and J by 6 bases, with 8 bases of the junction left unmatched. CDR3 length: 17 amino acids. Germline CDR1 and CDR2: SGHTA and FQGNSA. The DNA for the CDR3 is TGTGCCAGCAGCTTAGTTCCAGGGGGCATAGGTAATTCACCCCTCCACTTT. Amino acid sequence: CASSLVPGGIGNSPLHF.

The table lists this clonotype with many counts. This chain uses TRBV20-1 with TRBJ2-3, with TRBD2 identical over 12 bases. Looked up from germline, CDR1 is DFQATT and CDR2 is SNEGSKA (reference sequence). The V and J ends lost 1 base and 5 bases, in that order; junction bases with no gene match: 7. This CDR3 has 16 amino acids. The CDR3 protein is CSARVLTSGGVDTQYF. In nucleotides, the CDR3 is TGCAGTGCTAGAGTGTTGACTAGCGGGGGCGTAGATACGCAGTATTTT.

This clonotype showed up many times. This chain links TRBV10-3 with TRBJ2-2; tentative D call: TRBD1 (6 bases). There are 15 residues in the CDR3. V was shortened by 5 bases and J by 1 base, with 11 bases between the two germline ends. Germline CDR1 ENHRY, CDR2 SYGVKD. The CDR3 is CAISKADRNTGELFF. For the CDR3, the DNA is TGTGCCATCAGTAAAGCGGACAGGAACACCGGGGAGCTGTTTTTT.

This clonotype has at least ten counts. The chain joins TRBV7-2 to TRBJ2-5, with 12 positions matching TRBD2. CDR3 length equals 15 residues. CDR1 is SGHTA and CDR2 is FQGNSA in the germline V gene. J gave up 3 bases and V 4 bases, and 3 bases lay outside the gene matches. As DNA, the CDR3 is TGTGCCAGCAGCTCACGGACTAGCGGGGAAGAGACCCAGTACTTC. Translated: CASSSRTSGEETQYF.

This clonotype was recorded at least ten times. V gene TRBV20-1 combines with J gene TRBJ1-6; D uncertain. The germline V and J ends were trimmed by 6 bases and 0 bases, with 9 bases remaining between them. Germline V CDR1 and CDR2: DFQATT, SNEGSKA (reference sequence). The CDR3 runs 14 residues. CDR3 sequence reads: CSARDISYNSPLHF. The DNA of the CDR3 is TGCAGTGCCCGGGATATCTCCTATAATTCACCCCTCCACTTT.

The chain carries TRBV4-2 and TRBJ1-1; no clear D gene. V lost 6 bases and J 1 base, leaving 9 bases between the germline ends. The CDR3 spans 13 residues. Germline loops: CDR1 LGHNA, CDR2 YNFKEQ. The chain's CDR3 is CASREDRNTEAFF. CDR3 DNA: TGTGCCAGCAGGGAGGATAGGAACACTGAAGCTTTCTTT.

At least ten counts were recorded for this clonotype. The gene calls are TRBV20-1 and TRBJ1-5, with 7 bases lining up with TRBD1. The V gene's germline CDR1 is DFQATT and CDR2 SNEGSKA (reference sequence). This CDR3 region has 14 residues. V lost 1 base, J lost 6 bases, and 6 bases stayed unmatched. The CDR3 protein is CSARGRDSFQPQHF. CDR3 coding DNA: TGCAGTGCTAGAGGCAGGGACAGCTTTCAGCCCCAGCATTTT.

The table lists this clonotype with many counts. The chain recombines TRBV7-2 with TRBJ2-7; the D gene could be TRBD1 or TRBD2 (6 bases each). Trimming took 2 bases from V and 6 from J, leaving 11 bases between them. Germline V gives CDR1 SGHTA, CDR2 FQGNSA. The CDR3 sequence is 13 residues long. CDR3 residues: CASSLSRGREQYF. As DNA, the CDR3 is TGTGCCAGCAGCTTATCCCGGGGGCGCGAGCAGTACTTC.

J is TRBJ2-3 and V is TRBV6-5; D not certain. Deletions cut 6 bases from V and 0 bases from J, with 10 bases between. The CDR3 extends over 14 amino acids. CDR1 is MNHEY, CDR2 SVGAGI, per germline. The CDR3 loop is CASSELGSTDTQYF. CDR3 bases: TGTGCCAGCAGCGAGCTTGGGAGCACAGATACGCAGTATTTT.

The sample holds many counts of this clonotype. V gene TRBV7-2 combines with J gene TRBJ1-5; D not resolved. Germline CDR1 is SGHTA and CDR2 is FQGNSA. The CDR3 length is 14 residues. The V and J ends lost 2 bases and 5 bases respectively, with 10 bases between them. The CDR3 bases are TGTGCCAGCAGCTTATTTCTTCAGGATCAGCCCCAGCATTTT. Amino acid sequence: CASSLFLQDQPQHF.